The clone carrying this TCR beta chain has just a few counts. The CDR3 is made up of 14 amino acids. Trimming cost V 3 bases and J 3 bases, with 15 bases left between them. CDR1 DFQATT and CDR2 SNEGSKA come from the germline V gene (reference sequence). The data derive from a study of blood T cell repertoires in COVID-19. Across the whole study: Researchers got acute and convalescent COVID-19 samples from the United States, Italy and Spain. PBMCs, B-cell-depleted T cells, or T cells were the source of the cDNA or gDNA that made up the material.

Patients of the Seattle cohort, enrolled during active infection, were followed longitudinally. Original handling: Estimates of nucleated cell counts were drawn from the amplification of reference gene primers. Only in-frame clones appear in the TCRdb table, and some are missing; sequencing was by immunoSEQ multiplex PCR. V, J and clone size are those of that table, while D and trimming were read from the DNA. This table holds under 250,000 clones, just over 85% found once. The chain is built from TRBV20-1 and TRBJ2-7, with a weak D call TRBD2 (6 bases). This clonotype was sampled from a man aged 50 to 60 with COVID-19, enrolled during active disease. The specimen was peripheral blood. In DNA, the CDR3 is TGCAGTGCTAGTTCCCAAATGGACTACTACGAGCAGTACTTC. Protein sequence: CSASSQMDYYEQYF.